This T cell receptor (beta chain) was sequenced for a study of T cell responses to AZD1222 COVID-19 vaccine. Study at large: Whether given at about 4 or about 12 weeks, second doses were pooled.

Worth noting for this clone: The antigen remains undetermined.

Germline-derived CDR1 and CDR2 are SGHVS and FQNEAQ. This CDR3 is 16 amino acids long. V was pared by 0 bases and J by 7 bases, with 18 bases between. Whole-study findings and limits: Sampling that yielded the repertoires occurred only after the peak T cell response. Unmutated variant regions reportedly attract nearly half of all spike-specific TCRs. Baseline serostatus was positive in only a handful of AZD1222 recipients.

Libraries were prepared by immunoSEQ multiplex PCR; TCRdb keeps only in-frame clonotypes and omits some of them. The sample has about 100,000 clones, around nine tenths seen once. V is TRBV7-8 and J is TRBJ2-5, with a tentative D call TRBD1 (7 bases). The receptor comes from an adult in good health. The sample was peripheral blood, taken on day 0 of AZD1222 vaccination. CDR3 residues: CASSLAGGTGVGTQYF. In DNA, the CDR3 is TGTGCCAGCAGCTTAGCGGGGGGAACAGGGGTCGGGACCCAGTACTTC.